This TCR beta chain appears in the sequencing data of a study of OX40 agonist ivuxolimab in advanced cancers. Germline V CDR1 and CDR2: LNHDA, SQIVND (reference sequence). The germline V and J ends were trimmed by 4 bases and 4 bases, with 17 bases remaining between them. The CDR3 length is 16 residues. Profiling relied on immunoSEQ multiplex PCR, and the TCRdb table lists in-frame clones only, not all of them. The data contain more than 100,000 clones, around 87% of them seen just once; the ten biggest clones take up around 0.55%. This clonotype originated in an adult with an advanced solid tumor such as melanoma, head and neck, liver or kidney cancer. The V and J genes are TRBV19 and TRBJ1-3, with TRBD1 as a possible D gene (5 bases). Here the sequenced sample was CD4+ or CD8+ T cells sorted from blood, taken in a trial of the OX40 agonist ivuxolimab. Written as DNA, the CDR3 is TGTGCCAGTAGTACGTCGACAGCTAGCTCCGGAAACACCATATATTTT. Translating it yields CASSTSTASSGNTIYF.